Presented here are 32 T cell receptor beta chains from one specimen sequenced in a study of cytomegalovirus exposure and HLA in healthy donors. Vbeta (60) and Jbeta (13) primers were used in the PCR. The method was immunoSEQ multiplex PCR; TCRdb's version includes in-frame clones alone and lacks a portion of them. The sample lists approximately 53,000 clones, around 81% occurring once. The source material was PBMCs. The receptors stem from a man aged 25 to 40 in good health and CMV-seropositive.

This chain links TRBV19 with TRBJ1-3, with 7 positions matching TRBD1. This CDR3 has 19 amino acids. Germline assignment: CDR1 LNHDA and CDR2 SQIVND (reference sequence). Trimming removed 5 bases from V and 0 bases from J; junction bases left unmatched: 16. The CDR3 here is CASSPRQGSIYFSGNTIYF. Here the CDR3 DNA reads TGTGCCAGTAGTCCTAGACAGGGATCCATCTATTTCTCTGGAAACACCATATATTTT.

This chain links TRBV5-1 with TRBJ2-3; 8 bases line up with TRBD2. CDR3 length: 15 amino acids. CDR1 is SGHRS, CDR2 YFSETQ, per germline. With V trimmed by 1 base and J by 1 base, 2 bases remained unmatched. This chain's CDR3 is CASSLLRGGTDTQYF. CDR3 coding DNA: TGCGCCAGCAGCTTGTTGCGGGGGGGCACAGATACGCAGTATTTT.

This clone was picked up a small number of times. J is TRBJ1-1 and V is TRBV5-4; D is ambiguous. Trimming removed 0 bases at V and 4 bases at J, with 7 bases between. In germline, CDR1 is SGHNT, CDR2 YYREEE (reference sequence). There are 13 residues in the CDR3. As DNA, the CDR3 is TGTGCCAGCAGCTTGGTAGGGAGCACTGAAGCTTTCTTT. Amino acid sequence: CASSLVGSTEAFF.

The chain couples TRBV7-9 to TRBJ1-3; D remains unclear. CDR1 and CDR2 (germline): SEHNR, FQNEAQ (reference sequence). The length of the CDR3 is 14 residues. The germline V and J ends were trimmed by 2 bases and 6 bases, with 11 bases remaining between them. CDR3 loop: CASSLSAGSNTIYF. Here the CDR3 DNA reads TGTGCCAGCAGCTTATCGGCCGGGTCAAACACCATATATTTT.

A word on this clone: Other nucleotide sequences in the sample specify the same CDR3. V gene TRBV18 combines with J gene TRBJ1-5, with 10 positions matching TRBD1. V shed 6 bases and J 2 bases; nucleotides not matched to a gene: 4. Germline assignment: CDR1 KGHSH and CDR2 LQKENI. The CDR3 sequence is 15 residues long. The CDR3 here is CASSPDRGGNQPQHF. CDR3 sequence (DNA): TGTGCCAGCTCGCCGGACAGGGGGGGCAATCAGCCCCAGCATTTT.

V is TRBV6-1 and J is TRBJ2-7, with TRBD1 matching 7 bases. J lost 3 bases, V lost 9 bases, and 14 bases had no gene match. The CDR3 has 15 amino acids. Per the germline V gene, CDR1 is MNHNS and CDR2 is SASEGT. CDR3 nucleotide sequence: TGTGCCAGACAGGGGCCGTCGTGGGTGATCTACGAGCAGTACTTC. This gives the protein CARQGPSWVIYEQYF.

The chain uses TRBV6-5 and TRBJ2-5, with 7 bases fitting TRBD1. V lost 1 base and J lost 3; bases outside the gene matches: 8. This CDR3 has 16 amino acids. The germline CDR1 and CDR2 sequences are MNHEY and SVGAGI. DNA for the CDR3: TGTGCCAGCAGTTACTTTGAAGGGGGCGGAGAAGAGACCCAGTACTTC. Protein sequence: CASSYFEGGGEETQYF.

CDR3 protein: CASSPGGMLYNEQFF. CDR3 DNA: TGTGCCAGTAGTCCCGGGGGAATGCTTTACAATGAGCAGTTCTTC. The J gene is TRBJ2-1, the V gene TRBV19; the D gene is possibly TRBD2 (6 bases). V was shortened by 5 bases and J by 4 bases, with 15 bases between the two germline ends. Per germline, CDR1 LNHDA and CDR2 SQIVND (reference sequence). The CDR3 is 15 residues long.

In the case of this clone: One junction end disagrees with the germline gene, perhaps due to a read error. The V gene is TRBV13, the J gene TRBJ1-3; 7 bases line up with TRBD1. This CDR3 has 15 residues. The germline gives CDR1 PRHDT, CDR2 FYEKMQ (reference sequence). For the CDR3, the DNA is TGTGCCAGCAGCCTAGGACAGGTCGCAGGAAACACCATATATTTT. Translation gives CASSLGQVAGNTIYF.

This clone was observed a few times. The chain joins TRBV5-1 to TRBJ1-6, with 9 bases that match TRBD1. J gave up 5 bases and V 0 bases, and 6 bases lay outside the gene matches. Germline CDR1 is SGHRS and CDR2 is YFSETQ. The CDR3 has 17 amino acids. CDR3 sequence reads: CASSLEGQGKNNSPLHF. CDR3 DNA: TGCGCCAGCAGCTTGGAGGGACAGGGTAAAAATAATTCACCCCTCCACTTT.

This rearrangement joins TRBV5-1 to TRBJ1-1; D uncertain. The V end lost 6 bases, the J end lost 5 bases, and 17 bases lay between the germline ends. The CDR3 extends over 14 amino acids. Germline CDR1 and CDR2: SGHRS and YFSETQ. This chain's CDR3 is CASTFAVEGTEAFF. The CDR3 DNA follows: TGCGCCAGCACCTTCGCGGTCGAGGGAACTGAAGCTTTCTTT.

The V gene is TRBV6-5, the J gene TRBJ2-7, with TRBD1 as a possible D gene (5 bases). The V and J ends lost 8 bases and 0 bases respectively, with 17 bases between them. Germline assignment: CDR1 MNHEY and CDR2 SVGAGI. The CDR3 totals 15 residues. CDR3 in amino acids: CASAAQVSSSYEQYF. CDR3 DNA: TGTGCCAGCGCGGCACAGGTTTCTAGCTCCTACGAGCAGTACTTC.

The rearrangement links TRBV4-1 to TRBJ2-5; possible D gene TRBD2, 5 bases. Germline V CDR1 and CDR2: MGHRA, YSYEKL. The CDR3 spans 16 residues. Trimming stripped 4 bases from V and 0 bases from J, with 15 bases between. The CDR3: CASSLRLDWDQETQYF. The CDR3 bases are TGCGCCAGCAGCCTCCGCCTGGACTGGGACCAAGAGACCCAGTACTTC.

CDR3 sequence: CAWGAGGISNQPQHF. As DNA, the CDR3 is TGTGCCTGGGGTGCGGGAGGGATCAGCAATCAGCCCCAGCATTTT. The chain links TRBV30 to TRBJ1-5; D ambiguous. V lost 5 bases, J lost 1 base, and 15 bases lay in between. CDR1 and CDR2 from the germline V gene are GTSNPN and SVGIG (reference sequence). This CDR3 has 15 amino acids.

CDR3 sequence: CASSDGWHADIQYF. The CDR3 coding sequence is TGTGCCAGCAGTGATGGTTGGCATGCGGACATTCAGTACTTC. J is TRBJ2-4 and V is TRBV2; D unclear. V lost 3 bases, J lost 8 bases, and 14 bases lay in between. Germline V gives CDR1 SNHLY, CDR2 FYNNEI. The CDR3 has 14 residues.

V usage is TRBV5-1 and J usage is TRBJ1-2; tentative D call: TRBD1 (6 bases). This CDR3 has 13 amino acids. V was pared by 5 bases and J by 7 bases, with 15 bases between. Germline CDR1 is SGHRS and CDR2 is YFSETQ. The CDR3 DNA reads TGCGCCAGCAGTTCCCCGGGGGGGCTTGGCTACACCTTC. Translation gives CASSSPGGLGYTF.

The V and J genes are TRBV7-6 and TRBJ1-1; no clear D. Germline V gene sequence: CDR1 SGHVS, CDR2 FNYEAQ. CDR3 size: 15 residues. V was cut by 4 bases and J by 0 bases, with 12 bases left in between. The CDR3 DNA sequence: TGTGCCAGCAGCTCTGGACTGAACATGAACACTGAAGCTTTCTTT. Its translation is CASSSGLNMNTEAFF. Variable domain in full (rest from reference TRBV7-6 and TRBJ1-1): GAGVSQSPRYKVTKRGQDVALRCDPISGHVSLYWYRQALGQGPEFLTYFNYEAQQDKSGLPNDRFSAERPEGSISTLTIQRTEQRDSAMYRCASSSGLNMNTEAFFGQGTRLTVV.

The chain employs TRBV30 and TRBJ1-2, with D tentatively TRBD1 (6 bases). This CDR3 spans 11 amino acids. Deletions cut 8 bases from V and 8 bases from J, with 15 bases between. Looked up from germline, CDR1 is GTSNPN and CDR2 is SVGIG (reference sequence). CDR3 in amino acids: CARSSGEGYTF. CDR3 bases: TGTGCCAGAAGCTCAGGGGAGGGCTACACCTTC.

This chain uses TRBV5-1 with TRBJ1-1, with D perhaps TRBD1 (5 bases). The CDR3 consists of 14 residues. Germline assignment: CDR1 SGHRS and CDR2 YFSETQ. V was clipped by 6 bases and J by 0 bases, with 12 bases between them. CDR3 region: CASNPSGVNTEAFF. The CDR3, as DNA: TGCGCCAGCAACCCGTCGGGGGTGAACACTGAAGCTTTCTTT. Looking up the rest from reference TRBV5-1 and TRBJ1-1 gives the full variable domain: KAGVTQTPRYLIKTRGQQVTLSCSPISGHRSVSWYQQTPGQGLQFLFEYFSETQRNKGNFPGRFSGRQFSNSRSEMNVSTLELGDSALYLCASNPSGVNTEAFFGQGTRLTVV.

This chain uses TRBV14 with TRBJ2-3; no reliable D call. In germline, CDR1 is SGHDN, CDR2 FVKESK. The CDR3 loop spans 13 amino acids. Trimming removed 4 bases from V and 7 bases from J, with 12 bases in between. The CDR3 nucleotides are TGTGCCAGCAGCCCTTTTCAGGCAAATACGCAGTATTTT. Translation: CASSPFQANTQYF.

This chain links TRBV7-9 with TRBJ2-7; no clear D gene. Trimming removed 5 bases at V and 2 bases at J, with 13 bases between. The CDR3 covers 14 residues. Germline V gene sequence: CDR1 SEHNR, CDR2 FQNEAQ (reference sequence). In nucleotides, the CDR3 is TGTGCCAGCAGCCCGGAGCCGCGTACCTACGAGCAGTACTTC. Translated, it gives CASSPEPRTYEQYF.

The CDR3 region is CASSQPGQAFISNYGYTF. The DNA of the CDR3 is TGCGCCAGCAGCCAACCCGGACAAGCCTTTATCTCAAACTATGGCTACACCTTC. This chain joins TRBV4-1 and TRBJ1-2; a possible D gene is TRBD1 (5 bases). The V gene lost 2 bases and the J gene lost 2 bases, with 21 bases spanning the gap. The germline V gene has CDR1 MGHRA and CDR2 YSYEKL. CDR3 length equals 18 residues.

The chain has TRBV7-7 and TRBJ2-1, with 8 nucleotides matching TRBD1. V dropped 5 bases and J dropped 2; count of bases not matched to a gene: 8. CDR3 length: 16 amino acids. Germline lookup yields CDR1 SSHAT and CDR2 FNYEAQ (reference sequence). CDR3 amino acids: CASSPRTGGTYNEQFF. The CDR3 DNA sequence: TGTGCCAGCAGCCCCCGTACAGGGGGTACCTACAATGAGCAGTTCTTC.

This clone was seen a few times. The chain joins TRBV6-1 to TRBJ2-6, with D maybe TRBD1 (5 bases). The CDR3 totals 14 residues. Trimming pared 10 bases from V and 6 bases from J, leaving 16 bases between. Germline lookup yields CDR1 MNHNS and CDR2 SASEGT. The CDR3 protein is CATRPFGQANVLTF. CDR3 sequence (DNA): TGTGCCACTCGGCCCTTCGGACAGGCCAACGTCCTGACTTTC.

The rearrangement links TRBV5-6 to TRBJ2-3; D remains unclear. CDR3 length: 16 residues. Germline CDR1 reads SGHDT; CDR2 reads YYEEEE. V was clipped by 1 base and J by 1 base, with 13 bases between them. The CDR3 nucleotides are TGTGCCAGCAGCTTGTCTTGGGTTGGAGGCACAGATACGCAGTATTTT. This codes for CASSLSWVGGTDTQYF.

J is TRBJ1-2 and V is TRBV6-5, with TRBD1 identical over 10 bases. This CDR3 contains 15 residues. J lost 8 bases, V lost 4 bases, and 10 bases had no gene match. Germline-derived CDR1 and CDR2 are MNHEY and SVGAGI. CDR3: CASSFGTGVILGYTF. As DNA, the CDR3 is TGTGCCAGCAGTTTTGGGACAGGGGTGATCTTGGGCTACACCTTC.

The V and J genes are TRBV9 and TRBJ2-3, with 10 bases aligning to TRBD2. The CDR3 extends over 19 amino acids. V dropped 1 base and J dropped 3; count of bases not matched to a gene: 14. The germline CDR1 and CDR2 sequences are SGDLS and YYNGEE. The CDR3: CASSVSPLPSGGRTDTQYF. The CDR3 coding sequence is TGTGCCAGCAGCGTAAGCCCCCTACCTAGCGGGGGCCGTACAGATACGCAGTATTTT.

For the CDR3, the DNA is TGTGCCAGCAGTGCCGGACAGGGCGGTCAGCCCCAGCATTTT. Its protein product is CASSAGQGGQPQHF. The chain has TRBV2 and TRBJ1-5; 8 bases are shared with TRBD1. From germline, CDR1 is SNHLY and CDR2 FYNNEI. The CDR3 spans 14 residues. The ends lost 4 bases at V and 6 bases at J; junction bases unmatched: 5.

The chain carries TRBV10-1 and TRBJ2-1; D is possibly TRBD2 (5 bases). Germline CDR1 and CDR2: WNHNN and SYGVQD (reference sequence). V gave up 3 bases and J gave up 0 bases, with 15 bases separating them. The CDR3 covers 17 residues. The CDR3 protein is CASSDFGLLSSYNEQFF. The CDR3 bases are TGCGCCAGCAGTGATTTCGGACTTTTAAGCTCCTACAATGAGCAGTTCTTC.

V gene TRBV7-9 combines with J gene TRBJ2-3; D not resolved. Between the trimmed V and J ends, which lost 1 base and 5 bases, there was a span of 13 bases. The CDR3 loop spans 15 amino acids. The germline gives CDR1 SEHNR, CDR2 FQNEAQ (reference sequence). CDR3 nucleotides: TGTGCCAGCAGCTTAGGCCGCCAATCGGGAGATACGCAGTATTTT. It translates to CASSLGRQSGDTQYF.

The chain couples TRBV20-1 to TRBJ1-2, with unresolved D. Germline V gene data show CDR1 as DFQATT and CDR2 as SNEGSKA (reference sequence). The CDR3 consists of 11 residues. Trimming cost V 4 bases and J 7 bases, with 10 bases left between them. Here the CDR3 DNA reads TGCAGTGCTATAGTTTTATCTGGCTACACCTTC. It translates to CSAIVLSGYTF.

The chain combines TRBV7-9 with TRBJ1-1; a possible D gene is TRBD1 (6 bases). The germline CDR1 and CDR2 sequences are SEHNR and FQNEAQ (reference sequence). V lost 7 bases to trimming and J lost 10 bases, with 13 bases between them. This CDR3 is built from 11 residues. This chain's CDR3 is CASKNRERAFF. DNA for the CDR3: TGTGCCAGCAAAAACAGGGAAAGAGCTTTCTTT.